These T cell receptor beta chains were read from a single sample in a study of Graves' ophthalmopathy and Graves' hyperthyroidism. TCRdb reprocessed the multiplex PCR reads via MiXCR and lists one record per CDR3 protein. The data show about 1.2 million distinct CDR3 sequences, about 36% seen once. Source material: peripheral blood or thyroid tissue (not recorded which). These receptors all come from an adult man with Graves' hyperthyroidism. Each CDR3 is given with its conserved first and last residue. The D gene is left open where the match is weak. Clone size, where shown, is once, few, many, or a class for clones that have expanded.

cdr3_aa: CASSTRQRRQHF; cdr3_nt: TGTGCCAGTAGTACGAGACAGCGCCGCCAGCATTTT; d_call: -; j_call: TRBJ1-5; clone_size: -; v_call: TRBV19
cdr3_aa: CASSWAIPSNYGYTF; cdr3_nt: TGTGCCAGCAGCTGGGCCATACCTTCTAACTATGGCTACACCTTC; d_call: -; j_call: TRBJ1-2; clone_size: many; v_call: TRBV7-2
cdr3_aa: CASRNGVAFEQPQHF; cdr3_nt: TGTGCCAGCAGAAATGGGGTGGCGTTTGAACAGCCCCAGCATTTT; d_call: -; j_call: TRBJ1-5; clone_size: many; v_call: TRBV7-9
cdr3_aa: CASSLAGASGFQDF; cdr3_nt: TGTGCCAGCAGCTTGGCCGGAGCTAGCGGGTTTCAAGACTTC; d_call: TRBD2; j_call: TRBJ2-7; clone_size: -; v_call: TRBV5-8
cdr3_aa: CASRPVGWQPQYF; cdr3_nt: TGTGCCAGCAGACCCGTCGGTTGGCAGCCCCAGTACTTC; d_call: -; j_call: TRBJ2-5; clone_size: -; v_call: TRBV2
cdr3_aa: CASSPGGGLRYGYTF; cdr3_nt: TGTGCCAGCAGTCCTGGAGGGGGCCTACGGTATGGCTACACCTTC; d_call: TRBD1; j_call: TRBJ1-2; clone_size: -; v_call: TRBV6-4
cdr3_aa: CASSLGAGLDREPQHF; cdr3_nt: TGTGCCAGCAGCTTAGGGGCAGGCCTCGACCGCGAGCCCCAGCATTTT; d_call: -; j_call: TRBJ1-5; clone_size: few; v_call: TRBV7-6
cdr3_aa: CASSPTQGVLRTIYF; cdr3_nt: TGTGCCAGCAGCCCAACCCAGGGTGTGTTAAGAACCATATATTTT; d_call: -; j_call: TRBJ1-3; clone_size: -; v_call: TRBV7-6
cdr3_aa: CASSPTGIRWPLHF; cdr3_nt: TGTGCCAGCAGCCCGACTGGCATCAGGTGGCCCCTCCACTTT; d_call: -; j_call: TRBJ1-6; clone_size: -; v_call: TRBV7-2
cdr3_aa: CASQTSGGSQETQYF; cdr3_nt: TGCGCCAGCCAGACTAGCGGGGGATCTCAAGAGACCCAGTACTTC; d_call: TRBD2; j_call: TRBJ2-5; clone_size: few; v_call: TRBV5-1
cdr3_aa: CSARSGRAFYEQYF; cdr3_nt: TGCAGTGCTAGGAGCGGGAGGGCGTTCTACGAGCAGTACTTC; d_call: TRBD2; j_call: TRBJ2-7; clone_size: -; v_call: TRBV20-1
cdr3_aa: CSARGPRRSNEKLFF; cdr3_nt: TGCAGTGCTAGGGGACCCCGGCGGAGTAATGAAAAACTGTTTTTT; d_call: -; j_call: TRBJ1-4; clone_size: many; v_call: TRBV20-1
cdr3_aa: CASSRRTVDYEQYF; cdr3_nt: TGTGCCAGCAGCCGGAGGACAGTTGACTACGAGCAGTACTTC; d_call: -; j_call: TRBJ2-7; clone_size: many; v_call: TRBV7-8
cdr3_aa: CASRFRGYHTEAFF; cdr3_nt: TGTGCCAGTAGGTTCAGGGGCTACCACACTGAAGCTTTCTTT; d_call: -; j_call: TRBJ1-1; clone_size: many; v_call: TRBV19